This T cell receptor beta chain was documented in a study of identical twins. Trimming at V came to 5 bases and at J to 5 bases, leaving 7 bases not matched to a gene. Germline V gives CDR1 DFQATT, CDR2 SNEGSKA (reference sequence). CDR3 length: 14 amino acids. MiXCR, applied by TCRdb to the 5' RACE reads, yields one record per CDR3 protein. The profile shows about 240,000 distinct CDR3 sequences, 12% of them singletons. This clonotype came up a few times. This sample also appeared in a second study, on yellow fever vaccine responses in identical twins.

Input material: memory (CD45RO+) T cells sorted from blood. The receptor was isolated from a woman between 18 and 29 years old in good health. V is TRBV20-1 and J is TRBJ1-4; the match to TRBD1 covers 8 bases. The CDR3 DNA sequence: TGCAGTGCTGTACAGGGGGGGCAGAATGAAAAACTGTTTTTT. Encoded protein: CSAVQGGQNEKLFF.